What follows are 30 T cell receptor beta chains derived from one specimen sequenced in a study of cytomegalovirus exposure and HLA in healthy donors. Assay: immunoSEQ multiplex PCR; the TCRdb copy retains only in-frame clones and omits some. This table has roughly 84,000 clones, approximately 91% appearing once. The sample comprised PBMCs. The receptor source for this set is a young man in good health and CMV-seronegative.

The CDR3 DNA is TGCGCCAGCACGCCGGGGGGGAGCACAGATACGCAGTATTTT. Protein: CASTPGGSTDTQYF. The chain recombines TRBV5-1 with TRBJ2-3; 8 bases align to TRBD2. Germline values: CDR1 SGHRS, CDR2 YFSETQ. V trimming: 6 bases; J trimming: 0 bases; junction bases outside the gene matches: 3. This CDR3 is 14 amino acids long.

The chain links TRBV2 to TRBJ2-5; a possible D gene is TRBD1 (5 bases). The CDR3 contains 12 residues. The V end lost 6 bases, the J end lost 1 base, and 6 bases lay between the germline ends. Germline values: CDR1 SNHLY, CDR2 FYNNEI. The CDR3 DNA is TGTGCCAGCAGAGGGGCCCAAGAGACCCAGTACTTC. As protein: CASRGAQETQYF.

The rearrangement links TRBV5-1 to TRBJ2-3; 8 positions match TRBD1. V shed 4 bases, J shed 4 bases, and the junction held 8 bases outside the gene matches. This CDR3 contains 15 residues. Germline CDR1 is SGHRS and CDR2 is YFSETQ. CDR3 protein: CASSMGQVGADTQYF. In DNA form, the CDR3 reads TGCGCCAGCAGCATGGGACAGGTAGGGGCAGATACGCAGTATTTT.

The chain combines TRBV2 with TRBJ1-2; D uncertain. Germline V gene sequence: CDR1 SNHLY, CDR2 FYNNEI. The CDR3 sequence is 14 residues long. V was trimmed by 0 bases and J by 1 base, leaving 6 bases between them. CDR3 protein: CASSEAPDNYGYTF. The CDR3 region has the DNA TGTGCCAGCAGTGAAGCCCCAGATAACTATGGCTACACCTTC.

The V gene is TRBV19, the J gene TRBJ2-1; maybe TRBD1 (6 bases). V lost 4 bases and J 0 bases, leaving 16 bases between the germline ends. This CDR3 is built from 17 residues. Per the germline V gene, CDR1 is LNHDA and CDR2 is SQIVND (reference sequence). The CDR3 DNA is TGTGCCAGTAGTAACCACCTACAGGGTAGCTCCTACAATGAGCAGTTCTTC. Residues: CASSNHLQGSSYNEQFF.

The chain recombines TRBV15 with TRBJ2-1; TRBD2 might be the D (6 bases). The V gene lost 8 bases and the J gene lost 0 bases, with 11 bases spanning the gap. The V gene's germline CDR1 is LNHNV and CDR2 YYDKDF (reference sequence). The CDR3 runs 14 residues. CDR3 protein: CATGGEASYNEQFF. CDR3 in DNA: TGTGCCACCGGTGGGGAGGCCTCCTACAATGAGCAGTTCTTC.

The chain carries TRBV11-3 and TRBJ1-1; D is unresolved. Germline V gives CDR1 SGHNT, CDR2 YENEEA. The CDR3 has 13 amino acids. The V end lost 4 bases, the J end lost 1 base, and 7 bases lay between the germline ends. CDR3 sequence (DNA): TGTGCCAGCAGCTCAACAGCGAACACTGAAGCTTTCTTT. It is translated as CASSSTANTEAFF.

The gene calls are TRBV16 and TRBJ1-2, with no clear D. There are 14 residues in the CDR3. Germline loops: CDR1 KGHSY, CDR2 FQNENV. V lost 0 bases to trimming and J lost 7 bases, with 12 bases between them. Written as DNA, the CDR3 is TGTGCCAGCAGCCAATCGACAATAAGCGGTGGCTACACCTTC. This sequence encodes CASSQSTISGGYTF.

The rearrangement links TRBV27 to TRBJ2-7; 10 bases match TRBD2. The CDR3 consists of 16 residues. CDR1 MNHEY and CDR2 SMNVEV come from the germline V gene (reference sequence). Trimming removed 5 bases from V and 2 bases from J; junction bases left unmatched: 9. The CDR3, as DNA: TGTGCCAGCAGTCCGGACCTAGCGGGGGAAGCCTACGAGCAGTACTTC. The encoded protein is CASSPDLAGEAYEQYF.

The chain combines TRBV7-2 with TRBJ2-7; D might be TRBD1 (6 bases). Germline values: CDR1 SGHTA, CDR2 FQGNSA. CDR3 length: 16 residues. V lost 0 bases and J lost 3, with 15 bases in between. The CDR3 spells CASSLAGVTGRYEQYF. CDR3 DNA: TGTGCCAGCAGCTTAGCGGGTGTTACAGGGCGCTACGAGCAGTACTTC. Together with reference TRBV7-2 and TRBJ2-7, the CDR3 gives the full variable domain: GAGVSQSPSNKVTEKGKDVELRCDPISGHTALYWYRQSLGQGLEFLIYFQGNSAPDKSGLPSDRFSAERTGGSVSTLTIQRTQQEDSAVYLCASSLAGVTGRYEQYFGPGTRLTVT.

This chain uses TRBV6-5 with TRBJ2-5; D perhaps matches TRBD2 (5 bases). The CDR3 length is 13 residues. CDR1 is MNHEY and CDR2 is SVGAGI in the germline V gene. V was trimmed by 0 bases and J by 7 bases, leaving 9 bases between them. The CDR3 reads CASSYSGDGTQYF. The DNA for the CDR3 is TGTGCCAGCAGTTACTCGGGAGATGGGACCCAGTACTTC.

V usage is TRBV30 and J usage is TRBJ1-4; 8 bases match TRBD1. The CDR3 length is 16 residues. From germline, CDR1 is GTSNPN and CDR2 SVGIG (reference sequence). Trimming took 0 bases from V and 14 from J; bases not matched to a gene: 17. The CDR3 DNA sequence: TGTGCCTGGAGTGTTTCCCCCGGGACAGGATGGCTCGGGCTGTTTTTT. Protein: CAWSVSPGTGWLGLFF.

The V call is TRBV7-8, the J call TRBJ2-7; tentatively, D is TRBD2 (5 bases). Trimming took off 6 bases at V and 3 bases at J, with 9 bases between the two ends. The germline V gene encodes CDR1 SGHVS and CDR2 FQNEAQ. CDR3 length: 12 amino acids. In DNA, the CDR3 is TGTGCCAGCAGGCTAGCCGGCTACGAGCAGTACTTC. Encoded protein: CASRLAGYEQYF.

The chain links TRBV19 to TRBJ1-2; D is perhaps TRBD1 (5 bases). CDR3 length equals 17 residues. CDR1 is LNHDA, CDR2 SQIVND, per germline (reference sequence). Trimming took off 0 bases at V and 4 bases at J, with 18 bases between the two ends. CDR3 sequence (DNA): TGTGCCAGTAGTATAGATTTCGGCGGGGCTTTTACCTATGGCTACACCTTC. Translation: CASSIDFGGAFTYGYTF.

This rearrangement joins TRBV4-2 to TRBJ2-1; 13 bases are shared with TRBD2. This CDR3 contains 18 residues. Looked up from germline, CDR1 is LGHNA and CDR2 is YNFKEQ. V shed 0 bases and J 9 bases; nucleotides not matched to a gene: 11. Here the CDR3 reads CASSQDTLTSGRVLEQFF. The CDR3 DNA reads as TGTGCCAGCAGCCAAGATACCCTCACTAGCGGGAGGGTGCTTGAGCAGTTCTTC.

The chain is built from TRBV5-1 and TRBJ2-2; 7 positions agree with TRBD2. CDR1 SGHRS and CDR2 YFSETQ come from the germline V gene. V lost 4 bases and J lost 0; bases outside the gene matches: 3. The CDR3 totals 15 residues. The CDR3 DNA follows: TGCGCCAGCAGCCCGGGACTAACGAACACCGGGGAGCTGTTTTTT. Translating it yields CASSPGLTNTGELFF.

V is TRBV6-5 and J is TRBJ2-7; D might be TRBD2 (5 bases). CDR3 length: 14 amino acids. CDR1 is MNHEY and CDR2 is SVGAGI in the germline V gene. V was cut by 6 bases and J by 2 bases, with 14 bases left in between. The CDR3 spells CASRSPGSTYEQYF. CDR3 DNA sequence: TGTGCCAGCAGATCCCCGGGGTCCACCTACGAGCAGTACTTC.

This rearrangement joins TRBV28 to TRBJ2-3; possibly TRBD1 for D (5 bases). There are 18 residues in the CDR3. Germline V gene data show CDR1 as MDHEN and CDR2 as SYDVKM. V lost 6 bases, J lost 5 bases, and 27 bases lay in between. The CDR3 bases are TGTGCCAGCAGAGAAACAACTGGGGCTACTCGGATCCAAGATACGCAGTATTTT. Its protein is CASRETTGATRIQDTQYF. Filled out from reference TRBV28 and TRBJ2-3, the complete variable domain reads DVKVTQSSRYLVKRTGEKVFLECVQDMDHENMFWYRQDPGLGLRLIYFSYDVKMKEKGDIPEGYSVSREKKERFSLILESASTNQTSMYLCASRETTGATRIQDTQYFGPGTRLTVL.

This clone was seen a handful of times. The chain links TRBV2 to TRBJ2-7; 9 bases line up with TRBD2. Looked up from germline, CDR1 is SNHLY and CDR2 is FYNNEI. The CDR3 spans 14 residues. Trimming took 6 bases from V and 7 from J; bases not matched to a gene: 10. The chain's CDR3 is CASRGARGGGEQYF. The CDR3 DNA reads TGTGCCAGCAGAGGGGCCCGCGGGGGGGGTGAGCAGTACTTC.

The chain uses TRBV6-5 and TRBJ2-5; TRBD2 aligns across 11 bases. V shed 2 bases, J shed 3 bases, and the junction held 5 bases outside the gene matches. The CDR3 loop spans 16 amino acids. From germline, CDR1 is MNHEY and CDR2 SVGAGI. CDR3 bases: TGTGCCAGCAGTTACGCCACGGGACTAGCGGAAGAGACCCAGTACTTC. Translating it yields CASSYATGLAEETQYF.

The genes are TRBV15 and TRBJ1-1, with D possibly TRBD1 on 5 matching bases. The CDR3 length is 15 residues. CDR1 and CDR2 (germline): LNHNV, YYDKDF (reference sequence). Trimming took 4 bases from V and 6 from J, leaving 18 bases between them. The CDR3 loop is CATSIRTSGSPEAFF. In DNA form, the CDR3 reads TGTGCCACCAGCATACGGACATCGGGCAGCCCTGAAGCTTTCTTT.

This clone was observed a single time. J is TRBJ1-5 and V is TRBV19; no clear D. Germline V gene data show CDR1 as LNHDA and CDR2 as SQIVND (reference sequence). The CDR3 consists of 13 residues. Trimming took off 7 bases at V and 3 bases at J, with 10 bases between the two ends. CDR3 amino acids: CASIGQFNQPQHF. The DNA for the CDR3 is TGTGCCAGTATTGGGCAGTTCAATCAGCCCCAGCATTTT.

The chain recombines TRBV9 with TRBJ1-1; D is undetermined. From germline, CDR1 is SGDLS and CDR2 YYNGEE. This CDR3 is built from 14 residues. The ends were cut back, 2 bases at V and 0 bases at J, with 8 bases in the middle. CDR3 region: CASSVITMNTEAFF. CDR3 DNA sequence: TGTGCCAGCAGCGTGATAACAATGAACACTGAAGCTTTCTTT.

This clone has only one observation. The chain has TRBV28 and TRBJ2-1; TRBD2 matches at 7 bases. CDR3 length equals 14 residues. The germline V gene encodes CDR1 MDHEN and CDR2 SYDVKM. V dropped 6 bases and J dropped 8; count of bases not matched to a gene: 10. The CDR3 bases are TGTGCCAGCAGATCAAGGGGAGGGTGGCATGAGCAGTTCTTC. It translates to CASRSRGGWHEQFF.

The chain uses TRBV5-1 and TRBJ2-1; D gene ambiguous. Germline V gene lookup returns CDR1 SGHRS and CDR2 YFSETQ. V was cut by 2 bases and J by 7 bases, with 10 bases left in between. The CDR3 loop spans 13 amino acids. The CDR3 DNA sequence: TGCGCCAGCAGCTTAGGCAGAGGTAATGAGCAGTTCTTC. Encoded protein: CASSLGRGNEQFF.

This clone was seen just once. CDR3 sequence reads: CASSLPGQGLRGELFF. CDR3 nucleotide sequence: TGTGCCAGCAGCTTACCGGGACAGGGTCTGCGCGGGGAGCTGTTTTTT. The chain carries TRBV5-6 and TRBJ2-2; 9 positions match TRBD1. The germline V gene encodes CDR1 SGHDT and CDR2 YYEEEE. This CDR3 has 16 residues. The ends lost 2 bases at V and 7 bases at J; junction bases unmatched: 9.

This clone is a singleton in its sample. The CDR3 nucleotides are TGTGCCAGCAGTTCAGGGGGCGATCACACCGGGGAGCTGTTTTTT. Translating it yields CASSSGGDHTGELFF. The rearrangement uses TRBV28 and TRBJ2-2; 8 bases map to TRBD1. V was pared by 4 bases and J by 3 bases, with 4 bases of the junction left unmatched. Per germline, CDR1 MDHEN and CDR2 SYDVKM. The CDR3 spans 15 residues. The full variable domain, completed using reference TRBV28 and TRBJ2-2, is DVKVTQSSRYLVKRTGEKVFLECVQDMDHENMFWYRQDPGLGLRLIYFSYDVKMKEKGDIPEGYSVSREKKERFSLILESASTNQTSMYLCASSSGGDHTGELFFGEGSRLTVL.

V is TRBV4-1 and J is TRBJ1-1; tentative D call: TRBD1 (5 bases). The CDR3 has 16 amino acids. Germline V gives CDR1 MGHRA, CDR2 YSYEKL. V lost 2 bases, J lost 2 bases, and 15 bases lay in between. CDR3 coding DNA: TGCGCCAGCAGCCAACCTCGAAGGGGCCCTAACACTGAAGCTTTCTTT. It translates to CASSQPRRGPNTEAFF.

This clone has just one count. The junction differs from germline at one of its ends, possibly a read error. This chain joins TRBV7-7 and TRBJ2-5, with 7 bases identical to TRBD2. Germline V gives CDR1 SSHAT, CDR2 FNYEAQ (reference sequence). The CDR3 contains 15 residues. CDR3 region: CASSLWVREGETQYF. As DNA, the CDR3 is TGTGCTAGCAGCTTATGGGTCAGGGAGGGGGAGACCCAGTACTTC.

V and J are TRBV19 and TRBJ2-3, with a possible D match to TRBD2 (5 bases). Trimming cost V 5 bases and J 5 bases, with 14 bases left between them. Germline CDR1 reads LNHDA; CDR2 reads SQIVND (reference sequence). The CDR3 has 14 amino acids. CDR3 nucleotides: TGTGCCAGTAGTTTGAGGGAAGGTTTAGATACGCAGTATTTT. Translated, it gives CASSLREGLDTQYF.